What follows are 3 T cell receptor beta chains derived from one specimen sequenced in a study of T cell repertoires in ileal Crohn's disease (dated by TCRdb to between 2018 and 2021). Library creation used the immunoSEQ multiplex PCR assay. TCRdb holds this immuneACCESS table with in-frame rearrangements only. Some clones are missing; in checked studies, unresolved V genes explain under half, and the rest has no known cause. The sample includes some 17,000 clones, with about 70% observed a single time. 3.5% to 5% of the sample lies in the top ten. This specimen's time point label, interpreted: inflamed ileum from the surgical specimen. Specimen: ileal tissue. These receptors came from an adult with Crohn's disease.

The chain has TRBV28 and TRBJ2-7; 11 bases map to TRBD2. The V gene end was trimmed by 5 bases and the J gene end by 2 bases; junction bases not matched to a gene: 5. The CDR3 extends over 15 amino acids. Germline V gene data show CDR1 as MDHEN and CDR2 as SYDVKM. The CDR3 loop is CASSRSTSGAYEQYF. The CDR3 region has the DNA TGTGCCAGCAGTCGCTCGACTAGCGGGGCCTACGAGCAGTACTTC.

By sample fraction, this clone is medium-sized. The chain carries TRBV19 and TRBJ1-1, with D perhaps TRBD1 (6 bases). This CDR3 has 14 residues. Germline lookup yields CDR1 LNHDA and CDR2 SQIVND (reference sequence). V lost 1 base to trimming and J lost 5 bases, with 11 bases between them. CDR3 sequence (DNA): TGTGCCAGTAGTATAGTGGACAGAAGGACTGAAGCTTTCTTT. This translates into CASSIVDRRTEAFF.

The gene calls are TRBV6-1 and TRBJ2-5, with D perhaps matching TRBD1 (5 bases). The CDR3 is 17 amino acids. With 3 bases removed from V and 2 bases from J, the gap between germline ends came to 19 bases. The germline CDR1 and CDR2 sequences are MNHNS and SASEGT. Here the CDR3 DNA reads TGTGCCAGCAGTGATCGCAATAGGGGTCTGAATCAAGAGACCCAGTACTTC. It is translated as CASSDRNRGLNQETQYF.